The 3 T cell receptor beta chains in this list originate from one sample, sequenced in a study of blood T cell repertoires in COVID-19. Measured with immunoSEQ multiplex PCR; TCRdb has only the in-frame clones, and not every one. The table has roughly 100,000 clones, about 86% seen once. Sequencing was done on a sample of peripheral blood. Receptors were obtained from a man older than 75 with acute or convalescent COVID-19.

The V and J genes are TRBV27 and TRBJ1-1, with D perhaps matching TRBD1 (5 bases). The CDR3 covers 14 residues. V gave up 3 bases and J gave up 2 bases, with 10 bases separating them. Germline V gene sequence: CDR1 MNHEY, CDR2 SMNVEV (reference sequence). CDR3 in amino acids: CASSLTDLNTEAFF. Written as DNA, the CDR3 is TGTGCCAGCAGTTTGACAGATTTAAACACTGAAGCTTTCTTT.

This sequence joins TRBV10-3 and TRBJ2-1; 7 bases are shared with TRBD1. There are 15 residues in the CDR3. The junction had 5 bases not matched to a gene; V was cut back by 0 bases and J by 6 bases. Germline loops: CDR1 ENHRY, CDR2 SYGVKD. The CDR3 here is CAISESIAGGNEQFF. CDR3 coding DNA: TGTGCCATCAGTGAGTCGATCGCAGGGGGCAATGAGCAGTTCTTC.

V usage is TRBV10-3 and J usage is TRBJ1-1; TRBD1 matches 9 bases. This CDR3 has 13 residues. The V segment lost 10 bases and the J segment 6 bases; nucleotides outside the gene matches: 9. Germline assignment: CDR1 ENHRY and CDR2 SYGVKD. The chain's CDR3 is CASGTGLAAEAFF. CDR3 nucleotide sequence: TGTGCCAGCGGGACAGGGTTGGCCGCTGAAGCTTTCTTT.